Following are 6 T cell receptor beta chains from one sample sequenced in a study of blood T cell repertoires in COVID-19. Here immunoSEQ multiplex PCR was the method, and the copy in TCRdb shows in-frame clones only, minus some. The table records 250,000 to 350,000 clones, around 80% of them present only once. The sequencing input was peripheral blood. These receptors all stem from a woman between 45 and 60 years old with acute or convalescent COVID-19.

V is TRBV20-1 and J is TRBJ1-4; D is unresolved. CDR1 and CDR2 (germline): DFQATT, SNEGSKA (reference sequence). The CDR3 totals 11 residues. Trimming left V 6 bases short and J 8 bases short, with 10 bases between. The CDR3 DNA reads TGCAGTGCACCTACCTCGGAAAAACTGTTTTTT. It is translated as CSAPTSEKLFF.

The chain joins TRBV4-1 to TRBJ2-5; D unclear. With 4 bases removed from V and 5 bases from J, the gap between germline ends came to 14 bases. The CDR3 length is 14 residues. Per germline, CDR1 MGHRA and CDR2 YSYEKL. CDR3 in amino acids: CASSPSVAGETQYF. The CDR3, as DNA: TGCGCCAGCAGCCCCAGCGTCGCTGGGGAGACCCAGTACTTC.

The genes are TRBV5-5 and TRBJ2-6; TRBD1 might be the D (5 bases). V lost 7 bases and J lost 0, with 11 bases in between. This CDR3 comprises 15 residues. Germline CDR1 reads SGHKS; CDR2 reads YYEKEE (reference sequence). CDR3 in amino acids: CASGRQFSGANVLTF. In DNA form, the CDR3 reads TGTGCCAGCGGCCGACAGTTCTCTGGGGCCAACGTCCTGACTTTC. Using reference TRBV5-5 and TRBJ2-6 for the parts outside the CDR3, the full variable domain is DAGVTQSPTHLIKTRGQQVTLRCSPISGHKSVSWYQQVLGQGPQFIFQYYEKEERGRGNFPDRFSARQFPNYSSELNVNALLLGDSALYLCASGRQFSGANVLTFGAGSRLTVL.

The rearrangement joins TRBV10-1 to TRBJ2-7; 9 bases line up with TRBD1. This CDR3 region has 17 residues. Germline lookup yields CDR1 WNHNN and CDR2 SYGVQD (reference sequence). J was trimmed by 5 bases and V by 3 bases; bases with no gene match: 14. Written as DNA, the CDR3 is TGCGCCAGCAGTGACCCCAGAGGCACAGGGGGCTTCGACGAGCAGTACTTC. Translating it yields CASSDPRGTGGFDEQYF.

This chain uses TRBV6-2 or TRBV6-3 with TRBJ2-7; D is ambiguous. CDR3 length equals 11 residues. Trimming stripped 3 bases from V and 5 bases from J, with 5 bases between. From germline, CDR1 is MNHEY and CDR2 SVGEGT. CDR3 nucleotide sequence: TGTGCCAGCAGTTATCTCCACGAGCAGTACGTC. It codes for CASSYLHEQYV.

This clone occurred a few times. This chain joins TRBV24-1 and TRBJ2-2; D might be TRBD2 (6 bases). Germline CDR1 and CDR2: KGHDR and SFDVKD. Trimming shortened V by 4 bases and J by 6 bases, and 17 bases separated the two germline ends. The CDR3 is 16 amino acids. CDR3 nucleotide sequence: TGTGCCACCAGTGAGGAGGGACCCGCTGGGGCCGGGGAGCTGTTTTTT. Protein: CATSEEGPAGAGELFF.